The 14 T cell receptor beta chains below all came from one sample that was sequenced in a study of control samples from healthy donors and cancer patients. Sequencing used immunoSEQ multiplex PCR; TCRdb keeps in-frame clones, though not all of them. The sample contains approximately 100,000 clones, roughly 92% of which appear only once. Source material: blood. Every receptor here comes from a human donor in good health. The donor label of this sample is uncertain.

J is TRBJ2-7 and V is TRBV2; D unresolved. CDR1 is SNHLY and CDR2 is FYNNEI in the germline V gene. V was cut by 8 bases and J by 3 bases, with 17 bases left in between. This CDR3 spans 14 amino acids. The CDR3 sequence: CASAGSGSYYEQYF. CDR3 in DNA: TGTGCCAGCGCTGGGTCCGGCTCATACTACGAGCAGTACTTC.

The rearrangement links TRBV6-5 to TRBJ2-7; 7 bases align to TRBD1. J gave up 2 bases and V 5 bases, and 6 bases lay outside the gene matches. The CDR3 is 14 amino acids. Germline CDR1 MNHEY, CDR2 SVGAGI. DNA of the CDR3: TGTGCCAGCAGTACTACAGGGGTCGCCTACGAGCAGTACGTC. Protein sequence: CASSTTGVAYEQYV.

The chain recombines TRBV24-1 with TRBJ1-4; D gene uncertain. Per the germline V gene, CDR1 is KGHDR and CDR2 is SFDVKD. CDR3 length: 15 residues. Deletions cut 2 bases from V and 4 bases from J, with 10 bases between. CDR3 region: CATSDSSRDNEKLFF. The CDR3 DNA sequence: TGTGCCACCAGTGATTCGTCACGGGATAATGAAAAACTGTTTTTT.

The V and J genes are TRBV6-6 and TRBJ1-4, with TRBD1 matching 7 bases. J gave up 5 bases and V 2 bases, and 8 bases lay outside the gene matches. This CDR3 has 16 residues. CDR1 is MNHNY, CDR2 SVGAGI, per germline (reference sequence). CDR3 nucleotides: TGTGCCAGCAGTTACCTCCCGACAGGGTCAAATGAAAAACTGTTTTTT. This codes for CASSYLPTGSNEKLFF.

As DNA, the CDR3 is TGTGCCAGCAGTTTATTCCCAGGCAGCAATCAGCCCCAGCATTTT. It encodes CASSLFPGSNQPQHF. This chain connects TRBV28 to TRBJ1-5, with no clear D. The germline V gene encodes CDR1 MDHEN and CDR2 SYDVKM. V gave up 1 base and J gave up 1 base, with 8 bases separating them. CDR3 length equals 15 residues. The full variable domain, its missing parts supplied by reference TRBV28 and TRBJ1-5, is DVKVTQSSRYLVKRTGEKVFLECVQDMDHENMFWYRQDPGLGLRLIYFSYDVKMKEKGDIPEGYSVSREKKERFSLILESASTNQTSMYLCASSLFPGSNQPQHFGDGTRLSIL.

This clone was found a few times. The chain has TRBV27 and TRBJ1-6; 12 nucleotides agree with TRBD1. Germline CDR1 reads MNHEY; CDR2 reads SMNVEV (reference sequence). Losses at the gene ends were 9 bases for V and 1 base for J; bases not matched to a gene: 10. CDR3 size: 18 residues. The CDR3 protein is CASKRDRGPGSYNSPLHF. CDR3 nucleotide sequence: TGTGCCAGTAAACGGGACAGGGGGCCGGGATCCTATAATTCACCCCTCCACTTT.

With respect to this clone: One end of the junction does not line up with germline, which may come from a read error. The chain links TRBV3-1 (or the pseudogene TRBV3-2) to TRBJ1-6; no clear D gene. CDR3 length equals 16 residues. Germline assignment: CDR1 LGHDT and CDR2 YNNKEL (reference sequence). The CDR3 reads CAGSQEVTHRLSPLHF. CDR3 nucleotides: TGTGCCGGCAGCCAAGAGGTAACTCATCGACTATCACCCCTCCACTTT.

The rearrangement uses TRBV6-5 and TRBJ1-1; TRBD1 might be the D (5 bases). The CDR3 is 14 residues long. V dropped 4 bases and J dropped 4 bases, with 13 bases sitting between them. Germline CDR1 reads MNHEY; CDR2 reads SVGAGI. The CDR3 loop reads CASSSGGGLTEAFF. CDR3 coding DNA: TGTGCCAGCAGTTCCGGGGGAGGGCTCACTGAAGCTTTCTTT.

This clone appeared once. The gene calls are TRBV6-5 and TRBJ1-1, with a possible D match to TRBD1 (6 bases). The CDR3 has 14 residues. The germline V gene encodes CDR1 MNHEY and CDR2 SVGAGI. With 0 bases removed from V and 4 bases from J, the gap between germline ends came to 9 bases. CDR3 bases: TGTGCCAGCAGTTACTCGCGCAGGGGCACTGAAGCTTTCTTT. It yields the protein CASSYSRRGTEAFF.

The gene calls are TRBV12-3 or TRBV12-4 and TRBJ2-3; D could derive from TRBD1 or TRBD2 (6 bases each). Between the trimmed V and J ends, which lost 5 bases and 7 bases, there was a span of 13 bases. There are 13 residues in the CDR3. CDR3 DNA: TGTGCCAGCAGTCCCCAGGGGAGGTATACGCAGTATTTT. Encoded protein: CASSPQGRYTQYF.

This clone is a singleton in its sample. This sequence joins TRBV12-3 or TRBV12-4 and TRBJ1-2; the D gene is possibly TRBD1 (5 bases). Between the trimmed V and J ends, which lost 3 bases and 3 bases, there was a span of 8 bases. The CDR3 covers 13 residues. The CDR3 DNA reads as TGTGCCAGCAGTTTTAGGGGAGACTATGGCTACACCTTC. This sequence encodes CASSFRGDYGYTF.

The gene calls are TRBV10-1 and TRBJ1-6; the D is unclear. The length of the CDR3 is 16 residues. V lost 6 bases to trimming and J lost 4 bases, with 16 bases between them. The V gene's germline CDR1 is WNHNN and CDR2 SYGVQD (reference sequence). DNA of the CDR3: TGCGCCAGCAGCACCCATGGGAATGTGTATAATTCACCCCTCCACTTT. Protein product: CASSTHGNVYNSPLHF.

There are a few counts of this clone. Here the CDR3 reads CASSDRGHTEAFF. DNA of the CDR3: TGTGCCAGCAGCGACAGGGGCCACACTGAAGCTTTCTTT. The V call is TRBV25-1, the J call TRBJ1-1, with TRBD1 matching 8 bases. This CDR3 region has 13 residues. J lost 3 bases, V lost 6 bases, and 3 bases had no gene match. Per the germline V gene, CDR1 is MGHDK and CDR2 is SYGVNS.

V and J are TRBV5-1 and TRBJ2-7; unclear D gene. Deletions cut 4 bases from V and 3 bases from J, with 20 bases between. Germline-derived CDR1 and CDR2 are SGHRS and YFSETQ. The CDR3 contains 16 residues. The CDR3 protein is CASSPDSNAGHYEQYF. For the CDR3, the DNA is TGCGCCAGCAGCCCCGATTCTAATGCAGGTCACTACGAGCAGTACTTC. Together with reference TRBV5-1 and TRBJ2-7, the CDR3 gives the full variable domain: KAGVTQTPRYLIKTRGQQVTLSCSPISGHRSVSWYQQTPGQGLQFLFEYFSETQRNKGNFPGRFSGRQFSNSRSEMNVSTLELGDSALYLCASSPDSNAGHYEQYFGPGTRLTVT.